Below, 20 T cell receptor beta chains from the same sample are listed, as sequenced in a study of neurological immune-mediated disorders. Time point reported: technical triplicate 2. TCRdb recomputed calls from the 5' RACE reads with MiXCR, one row per CDR3 protein. The profile shows fewer than 40,000 distinct CDR3 sequences, about 14% of them singletons. Sequencing input: CD4+ T cells from blood. These TCRs come from a female donor with HTLV-1-associated myelopathy (HAM/TSP).

This clonotype was counted many times. The gene calls are TRBV29-1 and TRBJ2-7, with D tentatively TRBD1 (6 bases). The CDR3 is made up of 14 amino acids. Trimming stripped 5 bases from V and 0 bases from J, with 14 bases between. Germline lookup yields CDR1 SQVTM and CDR2 ANQGSEA. The CDR3 DNA sequence: TGCAGCGTTCGTTGGGACATTCCCTCCTACGAGCAGTACTTC. Its translation: CSVRWDIPSYEQYF.

The table lists this clonotype with many counts. Sequence at one end of the junction differs from germline and may be a read error. The chain has TRBV7-7 and TRBJ2-7; 7 bases agree with TRBD1. The CDR3 is made up of 13 amino acids. Germline CDR1 is SSHAT and CDR2 is FNYEAQ (reference sequence). The DNA of the CDR3 is TGTGCTAGCAGCTTGGATACAGGGGACGAGCAGTACTTC. It encodes CASSLDTGDEQYF.

This clonotype has ten or more counts. The chain recombines TRBV2 with TRBJ2-1; D is perhaps TRBD2 (7 bases). This CDR3 is 16 amino acids long. Germline V gives CDR1 SNHLY, CDR2 FYNNEI. V lost 2 bases, J lost 4 bases, and 15 bases lay in between. Written as DNA, the CDR3 is TGTGCCAGCAGTGAAAGGGGAGGGGGGGAATACAATGAGCAGTTCTTC. Translation gives CASSERGGGEYNEQFF.

This clonotype showed up many times. The rearrangement uses TRBV5-8 and TRBJ2-3; D is possibly TRBD2 (5 bases). The CDR3 has 13 residues. Trimming pared 4 bases from V and 5 bases from J, leaving 11 bases between. Germline-derived CDR1 and CDR2 are SGHTS and YDEGEE. The CDR3 here is CASSLSGEDTQYF. For the CDR3, the DNA is TGTGCCAGCAGCCTCTCCGGGGAAGATACGCAGTATTTT.

This clonotype showed up many times. This chain connects TRBV4-2 to TRBJ2-1; TRBD1 aligns across 11 bases. Trimming took 0 bases from V and 10 from J; bases not matched to a gene: 5. Germline V gene lookup returns CDR1 LGHNA and CDR2 YNFKEQ. The length of the CDR3 is 15 residues. CDR3 bases: TGTGCCAGCAGCCAAGAATGGACAGGGGGCCGGGAGCAGTTCTTC. Its translation: CASSQEWTGGREQFF.

This clonotype was picked up many times. This sequence joins TRBV5-1 and TRBJ1-2; 10 bases are shared with TRBD1. Unmatched junction bases numbered 13, after V lost 5 bases and J lost 6 bases. Germline loops: CDR1 SGHRS, CDR2 YFSETQ. The CDR3 extends over 16 amino acids. The CDR3 DNA reads TGCGCCAGCAGACTCTCTGGGACAGGGGACGATCATGGCTACACCTTC. This encodes CASRLSGTGDDHGYTF.

This clonotype was seen repeatedly, ten times or more. CDR3 sequence (DNA): TGCGCCAGCAGCTTGGCAACTAGCGGTAGGGATGAGCAGTTCTTC. Encoded protein: CASSLATSGRDEQFF. The rearrangement joins TRBV5-1 to TRBJ2-1, with TRBD2 matching over 8 bases. The CDR3 is 15 residues long. Unmatched junction bases numbered 7, after V lost 0 bases and J lost 8 bases. CDR1 and CDR2 from the germline V gene are SGHRS and YFSETQ.

In this sample, this clonotype turned up once. Its ends do not fully match the called genes, so a read error is possible. This chain joins TRBV7-9 and TRBJ2-7, with D perhaps TRBD2 (5 bases). The germline V gene has CDR1 SEHNR and CDR2 FQNEAQ (reference sequence). This CDR3 has 11 amino acids. This chain's CDR3 is CASSSWGEQYF. CDR3 DNA: TGTGCCAGCAGCTCCTGGGGAGAGCAGTACTTT.

This chain joins TRBV12-3 or TRBV12-4 and TRBJ2-1, with a tentative D call TRBD2 (6 bases). The CDR3 is 13 amino acids. The germline V and J ends were trimmed by 8 bases and 6 bases, with 14 bases remaining between them. CDR3 DNA: TGTGCCAGCGACACGCGGGAACTCAATGAGCAGTTCTTC. Its translation is CASDTRELNEQFF.

This clonotype was observed many times. The chain carries TRBV7-6 and TRBJ2-1, with unresolved D. Per germline, CDR1 SGHVS and CDR2 FNYEAQ. The V end lost 5 bases, the J end lost 3 bases, and 14 bases lay between the germline ends. This CDR3 region has 15 residues. CDR3 nucleotides: TGTGCCAGCAGCCGGATGGTCTCCGGCTACAATGAGCAGTTCTTC. Translation: CASSRMVSGYNEQFF. Full variable domain (remainder filled in from reference TRBV7-6 and TRBJ2-1): GAGVSQSPRYKVTKRGQDVALRCDPISGHVSLYWYRQALGQGPEFLTYFNYEAQQDKSGLPNDRFSAERPEGSISTLTIQRTEQRDSAMYRCASSRMVSGYNEQFFGPGTRLTVL.

This clonotype was counted many times. The gene calls are TRBV20-1 and TRBJ2-7; 8 positions agree with TRBD2. The CDR3 is 14 residues long. The junction had 6 bases not matched to a gene; V was cut back by 0 bases and J by 5 bases. Germline loops: CDR1 DFQATT, CDR2 SNEGSKA (reference sequence). The CDR3 loop is CSARDIGGADEQYF. The CDR3 nucleotides read TGCAGTGCTAGAGACATCGGGGGGGCGGACGAGCAGTACTTC.

This chain uses TRBV5-5 with TRBJ2-7; the match to TRBD2 covers 8 bases. V was clipped by 4 bases and J by 2 bases; unmatched bases: 11. The CDR3 covers 16 residues. Per germline, CDR1 SGHKS and CDR2 YYEKEE (reference sequence). The CDR3 coding sequence is TGTGCCAGCAGCCTCTGCGAGCGGGGGCCCCCCTACGAGCAGTACTTC. Translating it yields CASSLCERGPPYEQYF.

This clonotype was seen repeatedly, ten times or more. This chain joins TRBV28 and TRBJ1-6; D possibly corresponds to TRBD1 (6 bases). V was pared by 6 bases and J by 9 bases, with 15 bases between. This CDR3 has 14 residues. Germline-derived CDR1 and CDR2 are MDHEN and SYDVKM. CDR3 sequence reads: CASRSSGEVSPLHF. The DNA for the CDR3 is TGTGCCAGCAGATCCTCAGGGGAGGTTTCACCCCTCCACTTT.

This clonotype was counted a single time. The genes are TRBV7-6 and TRBJ1-1, with no clear D. The V end lost 5 bases, the J end lost 4 bases, and 14 bases lay between the germline ends. Per germline, CDR1 SGHVS and CDR2 FNYEAQ. The CDR3 runs to 14 residues. The CDR3 DNA reads as TGTGCCAGCAGCAAGGATAGGGTGCCCACTGAAGCTTTCTTT. It codes for CASSKDRVPTEAFF. Complete variable domain (other parts from reference TRBV7-6 and TRBJ1-1): GAGVSQSPRYKVTKRGQDVALRCDPISGHVSLYWYRQALGQGPEFLTYFNYEAQQDKSGLPNDRFSAERPEGSISTLTIQRTEQRDSAMYRCASSKDRVPTEAFFGQGTRLTVV.

Notes on this clonotype: This may arise from a read error, as a much more abundant clone is one base away. This chain connects TRBV6-6 to TRBJ2-1; D gene unclear. The V gene's germline CDR1 is MNHNY and CDR2 SVGAGI (reference sequence). The CDR3 contains 14 residues. The CDR3 here is CASSPHLGYNEKFF. In DNA form, the CDR3 reads TGTGCCAGCAGCCCTCACCTCGGCTACAATGAGAAGTTCTTC.

This clonotype was counted ten times or more. The chain combines TRBV7-2 with TRBJ1-5; D unresolved. Germline CDR1 SGHTA, CDR2 FQGNSA. The V gene lost 4 bases and the J gene lost 6 bases, with 19 bases spanning the gap. The CDR3 has 16 amino acids. The CDR3 reads CASSSDRPGLSQPQHF. Written as DNA, the CDR3 is TGTGCCAGCAGCTCCGACCGTCCAGGTTTGAGTCAGCCCCAGCATTTT.

The chain recombines TRBV5-6 with TRBJ1-2, with D possibly matching TRBD1 (5 bases). The germline CDR1 and CDR2 sequences are SGHDT and YYEEEE. V gave up 4 bases and J gave up 7 bases, with 17 bases separating them. The CDR3 covers 14 residues. Here the CDR3 DNA reads TGTGCCAGCAGCATGGGGCAGTGGGCAGGTGGCTACACCTTC. Protein sequence: CASSMGQWAGGYTF. The variable domain in full, completed from reference TRBV5-6 and TRBJ1-2, reads DAGVTQSPTHLIKTRGQQVTLRCSPKSGHDTVSWYQQALGQGPQFIFQYYEEEERQRGNFPDRFSGHQFPNYSSELNVNALLLGDSALYLCASSMGQWAGGYTFGSGTRLTVV.

This clonotype was counted many times. The V and J genes are TRBV18 and TRBJ2-7; 8 bases are a match to TRBD1. V gave up 3 bases and J gave up 3 bases; unmatched junction bases: 10. Germline V lookup: CDR1 KGHSH, CDR2 LQKENI. The CDR3 length is 16 residues. CDR3 nucleotides: TGTGCCAGCTCACCTCAAGGCGGGACAGGATACTACGAGCAGTACTTC. Translation: CASSPQGGTGYYEQYF.

This clonotype has ten or more counts. This sequence joins TRBV6-5 and TRBJ2-5; D is ambiguous. Germline CDR1 MNHEY, CDR2 SVGAGI. Trimming removed 0 bases at V and 0 bases at J, with 5 bases between. The CDR3 spans 14 residues. The CDR3, as DNA: TGTGCCAGCAGTTACTCGGGCTACCAAGAGACCCAGTACTTC. This codes for CASSYSGYQETQYF.

This clonotype was found many times. The gene calls are TRBV27 and TRBJ2-3; TRBD2 agrees at 9 bases. J lost 4 bases, V lost 5 bases, and 7 bases had no gene match. The CDR3 consists of 15 residues. CDR1 is MNHEY and CDR2 is SMNVEV in the germline V gene (reference sequence). CDR3: CASSPAGGSPDTQYF. DNA of the CDR3: TGTGCCAGCAGTCCAGCGGGAGGTTCCCCAGATACGCAGTATTTT.